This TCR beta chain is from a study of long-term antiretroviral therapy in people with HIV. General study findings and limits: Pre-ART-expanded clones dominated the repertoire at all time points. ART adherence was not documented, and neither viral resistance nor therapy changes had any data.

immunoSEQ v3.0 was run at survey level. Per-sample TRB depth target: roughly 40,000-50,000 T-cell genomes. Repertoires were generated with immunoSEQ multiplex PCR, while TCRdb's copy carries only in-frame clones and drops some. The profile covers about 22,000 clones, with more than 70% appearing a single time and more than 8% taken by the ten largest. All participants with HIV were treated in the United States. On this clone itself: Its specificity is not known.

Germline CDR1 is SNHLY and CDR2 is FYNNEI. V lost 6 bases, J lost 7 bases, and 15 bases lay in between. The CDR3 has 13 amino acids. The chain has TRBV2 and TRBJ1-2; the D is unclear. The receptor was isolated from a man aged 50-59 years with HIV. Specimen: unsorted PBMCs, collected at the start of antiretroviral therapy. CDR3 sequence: CASREEDFGGYTF. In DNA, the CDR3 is TGTGCCAGCAGGGAGGAGGATTTTGGTGGCTACACCTTC.